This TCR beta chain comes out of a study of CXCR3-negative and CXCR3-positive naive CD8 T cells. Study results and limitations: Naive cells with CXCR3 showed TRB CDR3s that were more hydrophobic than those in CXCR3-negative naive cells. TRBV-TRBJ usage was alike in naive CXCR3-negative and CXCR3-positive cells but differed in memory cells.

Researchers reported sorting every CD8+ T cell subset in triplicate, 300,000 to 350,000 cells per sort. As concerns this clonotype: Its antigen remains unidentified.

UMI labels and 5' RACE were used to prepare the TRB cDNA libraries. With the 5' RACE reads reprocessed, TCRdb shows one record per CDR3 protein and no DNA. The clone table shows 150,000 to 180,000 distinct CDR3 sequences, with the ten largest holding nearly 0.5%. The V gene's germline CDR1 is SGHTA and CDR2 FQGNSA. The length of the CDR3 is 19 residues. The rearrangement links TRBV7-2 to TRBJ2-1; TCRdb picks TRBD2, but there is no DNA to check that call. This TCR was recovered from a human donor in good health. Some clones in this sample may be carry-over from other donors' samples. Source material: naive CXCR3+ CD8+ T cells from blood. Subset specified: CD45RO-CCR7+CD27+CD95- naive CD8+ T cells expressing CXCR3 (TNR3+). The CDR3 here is CASSWSHRLAGGPYNEQFF.